This record concerns one T cell receptor beta chain sequence. This sample is drawn from a study of blood T cell repertoires in COVID-19. Only in-frame clones appear in the TCRdb table, and some are missing; sequencing was by immunoSEQ multiplex PCR. This sample carries a few hundred thousand clones, 85% of them seen once, and the ten largest clones take 3% to 4.5%. V lost 4 bases and J lost 4; bases outside the gene matches: 18. Per germline, CDR1 SGHRS and CDR2 YFSETQ. The CDR3 is made up of 18 amino acids. The sequenced material came from peripheral blood. The sequence was collected from a woman younger than 30 with acute or convalescent COVID-19. The rearrangement links TRBV5-1 to TRBJ1-1; TRBD1 agrees at 8 bases. The CDR3 nucleotides read TGCGCCAGCAGCCTTTCCCAGTTACAGGGGGGTGAGAGCACTGAAGCTTTCTTT. Its protein is CASSLSQLQGGESTEAFF.